This T cell receptor beta chain came from a study of T cell responses to AZD1222 COVID-19 vaccine. Points from the study as a whole: Recipients of AZD1222 seropositive at baseline numbered only 6 or 7. White British people made up most donors, females outnumbered males, and clonal diversity was possibly underestimated. Mapped onto spike, vaccine-associated CD4 TCRs spanned it and were dominant at 160-218 and 743-854. Sampling that yielded the repertoires occurred only after the peak T cell response.

Germline CDR1 SNHLY, CDR2 FYNNEI. V was trimmed by 6 bases and J by 10 bases, leaving 21 bases between them. The CDR3 runs 15 residues. Clones were sequenced by immunoSEQ multiplex PCR, and TCRdb holds only the in-frame ones, with some missing. The repertoire holds 70,000 to 95,000 clones, with 85% to 90% as singletons. This clone was picked up one time. Its antigen is currently unknown. Source: peripheral blood, taken on day 0 of MenACWY control vaccination. The J gene is TRBJ1-4, the V gene TRBV2, with D possibly being TRBD1 (5 bases). The sequence was collected from an adult in good health. The CDR3 DNA reads TGTGCCAGCAGATCGCCAGGGTACGCCTTGGGAAAACTGTTTTTT. Protein sequence: CASRSPGYALGKLFF.